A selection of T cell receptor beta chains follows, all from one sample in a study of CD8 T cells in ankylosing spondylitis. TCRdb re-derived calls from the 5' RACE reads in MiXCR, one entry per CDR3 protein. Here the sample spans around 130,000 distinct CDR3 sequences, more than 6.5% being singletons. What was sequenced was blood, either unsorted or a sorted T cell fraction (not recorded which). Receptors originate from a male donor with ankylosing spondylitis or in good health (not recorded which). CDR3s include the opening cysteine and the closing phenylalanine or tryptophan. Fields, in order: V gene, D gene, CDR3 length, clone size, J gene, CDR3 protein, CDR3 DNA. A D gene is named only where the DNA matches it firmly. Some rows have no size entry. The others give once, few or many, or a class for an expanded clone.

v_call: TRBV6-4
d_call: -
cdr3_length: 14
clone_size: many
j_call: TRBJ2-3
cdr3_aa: CASSGGAHTDTQYF
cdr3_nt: TGTGCCAGCAGTGGGGGGGCACACACAGATACGCAGTATTTT

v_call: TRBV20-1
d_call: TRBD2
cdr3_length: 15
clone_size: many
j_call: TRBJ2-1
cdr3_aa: CSARVSGRDYNEQFF
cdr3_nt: TGCAGTGCTAGGGTTAGCGGGAGGGACTACAATGAGCAGTTCTTC

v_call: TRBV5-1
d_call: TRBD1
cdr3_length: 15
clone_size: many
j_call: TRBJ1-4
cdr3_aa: CASSMGQGESEKLFF
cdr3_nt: TGCGCCAGCAGCATGGGGCAGGGGGAATCTGAAAAACTGTTTTTT

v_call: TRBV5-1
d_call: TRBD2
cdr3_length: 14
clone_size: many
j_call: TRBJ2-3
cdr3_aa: CASSLAAGVDTQYF
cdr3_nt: TGCGCCAGCAGCTTGGCAGCGGGAGTGGATACGCAGTATTTT

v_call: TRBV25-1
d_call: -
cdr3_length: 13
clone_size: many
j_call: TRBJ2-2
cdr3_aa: CASSEPNTGELFF
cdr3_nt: TGTGCCAGCAGTGAACCGAACACCGGGGAGCTGTTTTTT

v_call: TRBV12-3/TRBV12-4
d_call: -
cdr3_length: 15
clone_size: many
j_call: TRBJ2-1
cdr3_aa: CASSPGLPGYNEQFF
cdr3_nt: TGTGCCAGCAGCCCCGGACTACCAGGCTACAATGAGCAGTTCTTC

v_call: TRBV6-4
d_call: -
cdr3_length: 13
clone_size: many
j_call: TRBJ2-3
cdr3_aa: CASSPGVEDTQYF
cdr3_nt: TGTGCCAGCAGTCCAGGGGTGGAAGATACGCAGTATTTT

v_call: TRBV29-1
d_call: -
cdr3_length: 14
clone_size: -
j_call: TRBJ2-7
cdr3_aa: CSVGRGTASYEQYF
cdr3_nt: TGCAGCGTTGGACGGGGGACAGCGTCCTACGAGCAGTACTTC

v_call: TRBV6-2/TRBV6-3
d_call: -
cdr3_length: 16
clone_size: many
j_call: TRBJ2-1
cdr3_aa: CASSYAKRSSYNEQFF
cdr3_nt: TGTGCCAGCAGTTACGCCAAAAGGAGCTCCTACAATGAGCAGTTCTTC

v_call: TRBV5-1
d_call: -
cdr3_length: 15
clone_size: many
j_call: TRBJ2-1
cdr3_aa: CASSQPLGEGGEQFF
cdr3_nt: TGCGCCAGCAGCCAACCCCTGGGGGAGGGGGGTGAGCAGTTCTTC

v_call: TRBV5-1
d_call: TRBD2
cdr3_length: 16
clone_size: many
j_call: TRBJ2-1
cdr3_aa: CASSLAAGSSYNEQFF
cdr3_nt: TGCGCCAGCAGCTTGGCAGCGGGGAGCTCCTACAATGAGCAGTTCTTC

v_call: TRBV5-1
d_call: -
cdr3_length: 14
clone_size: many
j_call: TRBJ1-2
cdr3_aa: CASRNAGTNYGYTF
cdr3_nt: TGCGCCAGCAGAAACGCCGGGACAAACTATGGCTACACCTTC

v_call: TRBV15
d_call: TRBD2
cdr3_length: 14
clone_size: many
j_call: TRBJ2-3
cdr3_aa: CATRNAGGQDTQYF
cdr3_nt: TGTGCCACCAGGAACGCGGGAGGGCAAGATACGCAGTATTTT

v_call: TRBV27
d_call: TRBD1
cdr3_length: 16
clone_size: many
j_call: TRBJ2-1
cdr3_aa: CASSFVTGAAYNEQFF
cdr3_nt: TGTGCCAGCAGTTTTGTGACAGGGGCGGCCTACAATGAGCAGTTCTTC

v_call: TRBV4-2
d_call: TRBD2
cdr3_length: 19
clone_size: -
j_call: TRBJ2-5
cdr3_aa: CASSPGLAGGRGNQETQYF
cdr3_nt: TGTGCCAGCAGCCCGGGACTAGCGGGAGGGAGGGGGAACCAAGAGACCCAGTACTTC

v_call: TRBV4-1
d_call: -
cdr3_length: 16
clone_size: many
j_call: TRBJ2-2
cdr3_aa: CASSQDPTSYTGELFF
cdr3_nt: TGCGCCAGCAGCCAAGATCCGACCAGTTACACCGGGGAGCTGTTTTTT

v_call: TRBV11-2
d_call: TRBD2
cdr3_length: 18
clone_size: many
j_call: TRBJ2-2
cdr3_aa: CASSLVGLAVPNTGELFF
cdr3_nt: TGTGCCAGCAGCTTAGTCGGACTAGCGGTCCCGAACACCGGGGAGCTGTTTTTT

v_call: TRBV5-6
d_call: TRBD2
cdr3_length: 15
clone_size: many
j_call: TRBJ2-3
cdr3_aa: CASSLVSGGVDTQYF
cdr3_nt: TGTGCCAGCAGCTTGGTCAGCGGGGGTGTGGATACGCAGTATTTT

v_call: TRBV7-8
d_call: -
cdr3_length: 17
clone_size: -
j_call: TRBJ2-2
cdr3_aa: CASSLAVPGVRTGELFF
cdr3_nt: TGTGCCAGCAGCTTAGCGGTCCCGGGGGTAAGGACCGGGGAGCTGTTTTTT

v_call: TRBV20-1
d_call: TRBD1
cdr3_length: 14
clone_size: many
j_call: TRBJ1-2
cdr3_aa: CSAGSGQGAGGYTF
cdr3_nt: TGCAGTGCGGGGTCCGGACAGGGGGCGGGTGGCTACACCTTC

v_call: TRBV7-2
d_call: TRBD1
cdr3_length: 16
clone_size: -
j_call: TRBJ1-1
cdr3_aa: CASRLAYRGRNTEAFF
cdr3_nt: TGTGCCAGCAGACTAGCCTACAGGGGGAGGAACACTGAAGCTTTCTTT

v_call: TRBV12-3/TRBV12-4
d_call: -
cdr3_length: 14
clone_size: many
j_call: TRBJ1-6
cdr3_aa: CASRYRVLNSPLHF
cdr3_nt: TGTGCCAGCAGATACAGGGTACTCAATTCACCCCTCCACTTT

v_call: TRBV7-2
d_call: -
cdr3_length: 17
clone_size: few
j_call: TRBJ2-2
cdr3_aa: CASSGRRDGSSTGELFF
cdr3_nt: TGTGCCAGCAGCGGGCGGCGGGATGGTTCGAGCACCGGGGAGCTGTTTTTT

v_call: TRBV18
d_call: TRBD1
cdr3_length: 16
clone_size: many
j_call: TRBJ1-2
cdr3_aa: CASSPPATGGTDGYTF
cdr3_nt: TGTGCCAGCTCACCACCGGCGACAGGGGGAACAGATGGCTACACCTTC

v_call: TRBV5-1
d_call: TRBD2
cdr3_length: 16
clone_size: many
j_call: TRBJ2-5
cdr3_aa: CASSLVGAGGEETQYF
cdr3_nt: TGCGCCAGCAGCTTGGTCGGCGCGGGGGGCGAAGAGACCCAGTACTTC

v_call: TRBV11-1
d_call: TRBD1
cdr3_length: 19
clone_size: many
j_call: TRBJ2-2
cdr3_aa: CASSLVWTGGEVETGELFF
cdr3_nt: TGTGCCAGCAGCTTAGTTTGGACAGGGGGCGAAGTGGAGACCGGGGAGCTGTTTTTT

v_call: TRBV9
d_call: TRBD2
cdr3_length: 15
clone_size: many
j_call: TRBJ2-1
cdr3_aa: CASSPGLAGINEQFF
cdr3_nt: TGTGCCAGCAGCCCGGGACTAGCGGGGATCAATGAGCAGTTCTTC

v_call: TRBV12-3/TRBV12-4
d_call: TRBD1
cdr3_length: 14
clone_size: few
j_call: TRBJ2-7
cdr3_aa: CASSWPGQGETSHF
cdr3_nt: TGTGCCAGCAGTTGGCCGGGACAGGGGGAAACCTCGCACTTC

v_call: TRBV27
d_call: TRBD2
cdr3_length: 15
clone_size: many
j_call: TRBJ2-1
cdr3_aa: CASSIGTSGTNEQFF
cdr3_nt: TGTGCCAGCAGTATCGGGACTAGCGGAACAAATGAGCAGTTCTTC

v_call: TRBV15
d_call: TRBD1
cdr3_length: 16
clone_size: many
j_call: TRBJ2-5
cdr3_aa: CATSRDLGQGKETQYF
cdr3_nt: TGTGCCACCAGCAGAGATTTGGGACAGGGGAAAGAGACCCAGTACTTC

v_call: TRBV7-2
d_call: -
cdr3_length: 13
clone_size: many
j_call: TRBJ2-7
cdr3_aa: CASSPWTSYEQYF
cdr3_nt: TGTGCCAGCAGCCCCTGGACCTCCTACGAGCAGTACTTC

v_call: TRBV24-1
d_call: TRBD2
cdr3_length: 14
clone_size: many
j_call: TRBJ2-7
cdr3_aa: CASILGEGGYEQYF
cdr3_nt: TGTGCCTCCATTTTGGGGGAGGGTGGCTACGAGCAGTACTTC

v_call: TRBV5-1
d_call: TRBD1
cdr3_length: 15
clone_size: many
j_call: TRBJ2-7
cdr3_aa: CASSLWDREGYEQYF
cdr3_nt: TGCGCCAGCAGCTTATGGGACAGGGAAGGGTACGAGCAGTACTTC

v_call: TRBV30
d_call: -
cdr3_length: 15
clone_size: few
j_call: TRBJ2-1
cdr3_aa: CAWRIPGRRYNEQFF
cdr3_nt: TGTGCCTGGAGGATTCCAGGGCGCCGTTACAATGAGCAGTTCTTC

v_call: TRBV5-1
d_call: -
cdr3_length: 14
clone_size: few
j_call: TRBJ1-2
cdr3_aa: CASSPIQINYGYTF
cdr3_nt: TGCGCCAGCAGTCCGATACAGATTAACTATGGCTACACCTTC

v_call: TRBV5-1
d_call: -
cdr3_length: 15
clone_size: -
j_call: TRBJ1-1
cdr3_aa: CASSLSTGLSPEAFF
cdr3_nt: TGCGCCAGCAGCCTGTCTACGGGACTCTCCCCTGAAGCTTTCTTT

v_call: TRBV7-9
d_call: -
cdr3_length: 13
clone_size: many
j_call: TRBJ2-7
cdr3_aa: CASSLGVSDEQYF
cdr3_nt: TGTGCCAGCAGCTTAGGGGTCTCAGACGAGCAGTACTTC

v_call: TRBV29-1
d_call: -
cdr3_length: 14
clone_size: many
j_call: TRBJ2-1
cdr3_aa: CSVLGQLSYNEQFF
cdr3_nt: TGCAGCGTTCTGGGGCAACTCTCCTACAATGAGCAGTTCTTC

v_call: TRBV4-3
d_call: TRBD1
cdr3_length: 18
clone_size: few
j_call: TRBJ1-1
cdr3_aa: CASSQATGTLPPNTEAFF
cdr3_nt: TGCGCCAGCAGCCAAGCGACAGGGACCCTTCCCCCGAACACTGAAGCTTTCTTT

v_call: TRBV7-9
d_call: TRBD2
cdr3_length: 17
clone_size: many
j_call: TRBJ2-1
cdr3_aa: CASTLSGRRAFGMGQFF
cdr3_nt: TGTGCCAGCACCCTCAGCGGGAGGAGGGCCTTCGGTATGGGGCAGTTCTTC

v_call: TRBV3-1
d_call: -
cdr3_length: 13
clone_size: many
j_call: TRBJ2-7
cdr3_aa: CASSQDKGNEQYF
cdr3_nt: TGTGCCAGCAGCCAAGATAAGGGGAACGAGCAGTACTTC

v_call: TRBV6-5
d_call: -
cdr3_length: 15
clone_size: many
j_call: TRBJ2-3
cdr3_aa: CASSYRTPPTDTQYF
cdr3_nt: TGTGCCAGCAGTTATAGGACTCCGCCCACAGATACGCAGTATTTT

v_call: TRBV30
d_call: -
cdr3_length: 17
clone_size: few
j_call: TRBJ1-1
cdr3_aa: CAWRKAKYRDGHTEAFF
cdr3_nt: TGTGCCTGGAGGAAAGCAAAATACCGGGACGGCCACACTGAAGCTTTCTTT

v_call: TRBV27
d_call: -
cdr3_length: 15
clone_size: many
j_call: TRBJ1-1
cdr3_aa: CASSLGPGSLTEAFF
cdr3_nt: TGTGCCAGCAGTTTAGGGCCGGGAAGCCTCACTGAAGCTTTCTTT

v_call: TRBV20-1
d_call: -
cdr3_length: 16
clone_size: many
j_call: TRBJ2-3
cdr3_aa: CSARDDGAFSTDTQYF
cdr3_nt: TGCAGTGCTAGAGATGACGGGGCTTTCAGCACAGATACGCAGTATTTT

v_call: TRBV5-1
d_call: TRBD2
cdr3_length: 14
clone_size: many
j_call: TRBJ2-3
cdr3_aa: CASSFGGTTDTQYF
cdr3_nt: TGCGCCAGCAGCTTCGGGGGGACCACAGATACGCAGTATTTT

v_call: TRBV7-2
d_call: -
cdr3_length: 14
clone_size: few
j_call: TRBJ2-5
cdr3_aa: CASRTGTAVETQYF
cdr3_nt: TGTGCCAGCAGAACCGGGACGGCCGTAGAGACCCAGTACTTC

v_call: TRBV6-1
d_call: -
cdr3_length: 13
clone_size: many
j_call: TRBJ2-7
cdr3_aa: CASSPGRWGEQYF
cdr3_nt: TGTGCCAGCAGTCCGGGACGTTGGGGCGAGCAGTACTTC